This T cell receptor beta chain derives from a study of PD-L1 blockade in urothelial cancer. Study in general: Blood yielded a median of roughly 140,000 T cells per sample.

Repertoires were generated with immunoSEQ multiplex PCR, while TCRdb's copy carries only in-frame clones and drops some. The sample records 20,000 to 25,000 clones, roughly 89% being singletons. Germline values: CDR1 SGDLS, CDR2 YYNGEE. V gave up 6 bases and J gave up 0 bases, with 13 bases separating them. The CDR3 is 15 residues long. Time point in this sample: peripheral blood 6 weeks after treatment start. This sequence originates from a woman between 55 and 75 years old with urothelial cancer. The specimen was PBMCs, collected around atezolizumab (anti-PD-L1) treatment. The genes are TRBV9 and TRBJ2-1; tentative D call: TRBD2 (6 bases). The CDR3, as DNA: TGTGCCAGCACGGGCCTAGCGAACTCCTACAATGAGCAGTTCTTC. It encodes CASTGLANSYNEQFF.